Following are 8 T cell receptor beta chains from one sample sequenced in a study of blood T cells in healthy people across ages. Next came a second PCR, run for roughly 6 to 11 cycles, which used a sample-barcoded 5' primer along with a J-beta primer mix. TCRdb re-analysed the 5' RACE reads in MiXCR, keeping a single row per CDR3 protein. The sample carries 500,000 to 700,000 distinct CDR3 sequences, approximately 30% recorded once. Sequencing was carried out using blood. The receptors were sampled from an elderly woman in good health.

This clonotype was recorded at least ten times. Given a much more abundant clone one base away, this may be a read error. The chain recombines TRBV10-3 with TRBJ2-5; the match to TRBD1 covers 10 bases. With 6 bases clipped from V and 11 bases from J, the junction kept 12 bases outside the gene matches. The CDR3 runs to 14 residues. Per germline, CDR1 ENHRY and CDR2 SYGVKD. The CDR3 sequence: CAIRGTGEGNEQYF. The CDR3 DNA follows: TGTGCCATCAGGGGGACAGGGGAGGGCAATGAGCAGTACTTC.

The chain links TRBV15 to TRBJ2-2; D not certain. Between the trimmed V and J ends, which lost 0 bases and 7 bases, there was a span of 6 bases. The CDR3 extends over 13 amino acids. CDR1 and CDR2 (germline): LNHNV, YYDKDF (reference sequence). CDR3 sequence: CATSRDLGGELFF. The CDR3 nucleotides read TGTGCCACCAGCAGAGATCTCGGCGGGGAGCTGTTTTTT.

This clonotype was counted many times. This chain links TRBV20-1 with TRBJ1-4; no clear D. The length of the CDR3 is 11 residues. V was trimmed by 3 bases and J by 8 bases, leaving 7 bases between them. Germline V gene data show CDR1 as DFQATT and CDR2 as SNEGSKA (reference sequence). CDR3 sequence: CSARLGEKLFF. For the CDR3, the DNA is TGCAGTGCTAGGCTAGGCGAAAAACTGTTTTTT.

This clonotype was recorded only once. V gene TRBV4-2 combines with J gene TRBJ1-2; 11 positions match TRBD1. The length of the CDR3 is 16 residues. The ends lost 2 bases at V and 4 bases at J; junction bases unmatched: 6. Germline V gene sequence: CDR1 LGHNA, CDR2 YNFKEQ. The CDR3 DNA reads as TGTGCCAGCAGCCAAAGCGGGGACAGGGGGTCCTATGGCTACACCTTC. The encoded protein is CASSQSGDRGSYGYTF.

V and J are TRBV4-1 and TRBJ1-3, with D perhaps matching TRBD1 (5 bases). Trimming left V 3 bases short and J 4 bases short, with 13 bases between. The CDR3 runs 15 residues. Germline CDR1 is MGHRA and CDR2 is YSYEKL. CDR3 sequence (DNA): TGCGCCAGCAGCCATGTAGACAGAAGAGGAAACACCATATATTTT. Its translation is CASSHVDRRGNTIYF.

This clonotype was found a few times. Just one base apart from a much larger clone, this may be a read error. The chain recombines TRBV29-1 with TRBJ2-7; tentatively, D is TRBD1 or TRBD2 (5 bases each). The CDR3 is 12 amino acids. V lost 7 bases and J lost 2, with 12 bases in between. Per the germline V gene, CDR1 is SQVTM and CDR2 is ANQGSEA. The CDR3 here is CSATGLAYEQYF. As DNA, the CDR3 is TGCAGCGCCACGGGGCTTGCCTACGAGCAGTACTTC.

The chain recombines TRBV30 with TRBJ1-1; unclear D gene. The germline V gene encodes CDR1 GTSNPN and CDR2 SVGIG (reference sequence). The CDR3 is 13 amino acids. Trimming cost V 0 bases and J 1 base, with 6 bases left between them. The CDR3 DNA reads TGTGCCTGGAGTGTGACCGAGAACACTGAAGCTTTCTTT. Translating gives CAWSVTENTEAFF.

Ten or more counts support this clonotype. V gene TRBV5-1 combines with J gene TRBJ2-1; the match to TRBD2 covers 11 bases. Germline V gives CDR1 SGHRS, CDR2 YFSETQ. This CDR3 comprises 14 residues. V lost 3 bases and J lost 9; bases outside the gene matches: 5. The CDR3 reads CASSSLTSGGEQFF. The CDR3 coding sequence is TGCGCCAGCAGCTCACTCACTAGCGGGGGTGAGCAGTTCTTC.